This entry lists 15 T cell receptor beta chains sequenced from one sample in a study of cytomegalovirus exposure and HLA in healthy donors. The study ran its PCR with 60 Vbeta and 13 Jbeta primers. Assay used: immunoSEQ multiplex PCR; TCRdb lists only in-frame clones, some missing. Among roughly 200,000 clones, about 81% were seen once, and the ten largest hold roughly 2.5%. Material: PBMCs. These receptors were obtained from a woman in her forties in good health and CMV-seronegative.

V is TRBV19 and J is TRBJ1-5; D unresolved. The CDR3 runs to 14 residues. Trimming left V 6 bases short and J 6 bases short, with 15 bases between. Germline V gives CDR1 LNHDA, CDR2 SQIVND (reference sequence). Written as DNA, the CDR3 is TGTGCCAGTAGCGAAATCCAGTTTGGTCAGCCCCAGCATTTT. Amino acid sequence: CASSEIQFGQPQHF.

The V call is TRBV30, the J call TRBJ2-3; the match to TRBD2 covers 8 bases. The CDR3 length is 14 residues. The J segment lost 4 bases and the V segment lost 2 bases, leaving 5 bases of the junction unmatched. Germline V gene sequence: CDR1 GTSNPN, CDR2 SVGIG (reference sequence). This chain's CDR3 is CAWSSGRAPDTQYF. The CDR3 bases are TGTGCCTGGAGTTCCGGGAGGGCGCCAGATACGCAGTATTTT.

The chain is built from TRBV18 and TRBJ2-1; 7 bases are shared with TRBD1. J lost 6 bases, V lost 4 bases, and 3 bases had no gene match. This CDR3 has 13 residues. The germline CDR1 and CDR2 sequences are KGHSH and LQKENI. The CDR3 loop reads CASSQNRGNEQFF. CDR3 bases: TGTGCCAGCTCACAAAACAGGGGCAATGAGCAGTTCTTC.

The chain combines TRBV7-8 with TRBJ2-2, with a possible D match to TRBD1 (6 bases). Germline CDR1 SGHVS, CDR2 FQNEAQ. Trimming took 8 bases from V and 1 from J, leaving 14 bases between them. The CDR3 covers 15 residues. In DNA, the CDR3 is TGTGCCAGCCACAGGACACAGGGGAACACCGGGGAGCTGTTTTTT. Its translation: CASHRTQGNTGELFF.

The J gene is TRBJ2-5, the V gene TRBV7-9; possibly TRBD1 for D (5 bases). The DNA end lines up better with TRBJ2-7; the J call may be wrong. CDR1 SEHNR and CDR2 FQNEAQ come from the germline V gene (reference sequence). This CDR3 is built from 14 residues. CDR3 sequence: CASSPRGSPNEQYF. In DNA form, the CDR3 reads TGTGCCAGCAGCCCAAGGGGTTCCCCTAACGAGCAGTACTTC.

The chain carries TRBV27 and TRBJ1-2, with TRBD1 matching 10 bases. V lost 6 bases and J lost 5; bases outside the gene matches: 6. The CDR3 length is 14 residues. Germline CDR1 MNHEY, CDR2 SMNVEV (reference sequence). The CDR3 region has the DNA TGTGCCAGCAGAAGGACAGGGGGAGGATATGGCTACACCTTC. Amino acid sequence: CASRRTGGGYGYTF.

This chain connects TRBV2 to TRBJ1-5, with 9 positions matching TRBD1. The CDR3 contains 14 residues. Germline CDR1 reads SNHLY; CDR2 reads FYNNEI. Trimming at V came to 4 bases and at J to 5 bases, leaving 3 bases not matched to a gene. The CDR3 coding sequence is TGTGCCAGCAGTGCGGGACAGGGCTATCAGCCCCAGCATTTT. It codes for CASSAGQGYQPQHF.

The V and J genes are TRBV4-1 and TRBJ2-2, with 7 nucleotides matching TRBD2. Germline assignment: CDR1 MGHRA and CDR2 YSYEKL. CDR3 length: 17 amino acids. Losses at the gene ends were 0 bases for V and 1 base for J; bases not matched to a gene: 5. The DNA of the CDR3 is TGCGCCAGCAGCCAAGACCTCATAGCGGGGAACACCGGGGAGCTGTTTTTT. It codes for CASSQDLIAGNTGELFF.

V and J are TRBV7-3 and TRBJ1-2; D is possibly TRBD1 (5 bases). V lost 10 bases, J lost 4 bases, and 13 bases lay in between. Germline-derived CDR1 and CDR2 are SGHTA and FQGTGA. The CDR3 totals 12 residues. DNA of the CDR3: TGTGCCACCATCAGGGCAGCCTATGGCTACACCTTC. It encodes CATIRAAYGYTF.

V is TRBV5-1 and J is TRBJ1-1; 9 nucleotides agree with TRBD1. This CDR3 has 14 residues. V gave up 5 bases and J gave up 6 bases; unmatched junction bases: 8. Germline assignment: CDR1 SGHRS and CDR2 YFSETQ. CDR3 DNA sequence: TGCGCCAGCAGGAACAGGGACAGGGACCCTGAAGCTTTCTTT. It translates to CASRNRDRDPEAFF. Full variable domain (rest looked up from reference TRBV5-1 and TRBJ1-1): KAGVTQTPRYLIKTRGQQVTLSCSPISGHRSVSWYQQTPGQGLQFLFEYFSETQRNKGNFPGRFSGRQFSNSRSEMNVSTLELGDSALYLCASRNRDRDPEAFFGQGTRLTVV.

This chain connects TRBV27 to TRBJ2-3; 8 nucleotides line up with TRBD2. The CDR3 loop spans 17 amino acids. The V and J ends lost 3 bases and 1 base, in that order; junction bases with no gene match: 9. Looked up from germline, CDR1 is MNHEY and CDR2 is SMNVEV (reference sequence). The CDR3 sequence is CASSFTIAGPGTDTQYF. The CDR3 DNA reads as TGTGCCAGCAGTTTCACAATAGCGGGACCAGGCACAGATACGCAGTATTTT.

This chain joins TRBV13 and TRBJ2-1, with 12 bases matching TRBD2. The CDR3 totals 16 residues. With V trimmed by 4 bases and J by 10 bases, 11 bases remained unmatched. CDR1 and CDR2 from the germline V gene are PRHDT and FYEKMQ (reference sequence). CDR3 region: CASSYQGLAGLKEQFF. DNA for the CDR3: TGTGCCAGCAGCTACCAAGGACTAGCGGGACTAAAAGAGCAGTTCTTC.

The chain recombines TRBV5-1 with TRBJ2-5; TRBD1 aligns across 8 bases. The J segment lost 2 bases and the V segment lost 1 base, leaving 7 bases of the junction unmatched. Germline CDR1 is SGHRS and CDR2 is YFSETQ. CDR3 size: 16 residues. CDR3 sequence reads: CASSLTITGGQETQYF. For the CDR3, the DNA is TGCGCCAGCAGCTTGACCATAACAGGGGGACAAGAGACCCAGTACTTC.

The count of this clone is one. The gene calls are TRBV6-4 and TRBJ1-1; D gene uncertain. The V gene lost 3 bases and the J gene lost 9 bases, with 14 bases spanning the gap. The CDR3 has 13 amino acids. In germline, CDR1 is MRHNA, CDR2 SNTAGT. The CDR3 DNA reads TGTGCCAGCAGTGAGCCTTGGACGGGAAAAGCTTTCTTT. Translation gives CASSEPWTGKAFF.

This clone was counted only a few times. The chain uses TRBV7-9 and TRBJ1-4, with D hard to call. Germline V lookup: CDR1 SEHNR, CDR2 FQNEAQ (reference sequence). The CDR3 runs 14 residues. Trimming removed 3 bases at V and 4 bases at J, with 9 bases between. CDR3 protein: CASSFRELNEKLFF. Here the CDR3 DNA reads TGTGCCAGCAGCTTCCGGGAACTTAATGAAAAACTGTTTTTT.